Listed here is a single T cell receptor (beta chain). This entry comes from a study of blood T cell repertoires in COVID-19. Study-wide background: Italy, Spain and the United States were the sources of the convalescent and acute COVID-19 samples. Nucleic acid was either cDNA or gDNA, and it came from T cells, B-cell-depleted T cells, or PBMCs.

Trimming cost V 6 bases and J 8 bases, with 20 bases left between them. This CDR3 spans 15 amino acids. Germline V gene lookup returns CDR1 MNHEY and CDR2 SVGAGI. In the original analysis: Reference gene primer amplification gave nucleated cell count estimates. Clones were read by immunoSEQ multiplex PCR, and TCRdb kept only the in-frame ones, dropping some. V and J calls and clone size are as listed in that table; D and trimming were resolved from the DNA. The repertoire consists of 150,000 to 200,000 clones, with roughly 80% occurring once and the leading ten covering 5.5% to 7.5%. A Seattle source enrolled patients during active infection and followed them longitudinally.

The sequencing input was peripheral blood. The sequence was collected from a woman between 40 and 55 years old with COVID-19, enrolled during active disease. The chain links TRBV6-5 to TRBJ1-3; D not certain. CDR3 sequence: CASRGGPLRRDTIYF. As DNA, the CDR3 is TGTGCCAGCAGGGGAGGGCCACTCCGGCGCGACACCATATATTTT.